This T cell receptor (beta chain) was captured in a study of cytomegalovirus exposure and HLA in healthy donors. The V gene lost 1 base and the J gene lost 5 bases, with 9 bases spanning the gap. The CDR3 is made up of 14 amino acids. From germline, CDR1 is SGHVS and CDR2 FNYEAQ. Study-level results: Productive status was seen about 90% or about 30% of the time for most TCR beta V segments in an earlier analysis. According to a later analysis, most TCR beta chains associated with CMV appeared HLA-restricted.

With 60 Vbeta and 13 Jbeta primers, the PCR was carried out. TCRdb keeps only in-frame clones here, not all; method: immunoSEQ multiplex PCR. The data hold roughly 150,000 clones, with 80% to 85% observed a single time. Notes on this clone: No antigen is known for it.

The clonotype was recovered from a male donor in good health and CMV-seropositive. Sequenced: PBMCs. The chain carries TRBV7-6 and TRBJ1-5; the D is unclear. The CDR3 nucleotides are TGTGCCAGCAGCTTAGATCTGAGAGATCAGCCCCAGCATTTT. It codes for CASSLDLRDQPQHF.